Shown below are 9 T cell receptor beta chains from a single sample sequenced in a study of blood T cell repertoires in COVID-19. The method was immunoSEQ multiplex PCR; TCRdb's version includes in-frame clones alone and lacks a portion of them. This sample carries 200,000 to 250,000 clones, about 84% of them seen once, and the ten largest clones take roughly 1.8%. Sequenced input: PBMCs or T cells enriched from blood (not recorded which). The receptors come from a man aged 55-75 years who had recovered from COVID-19.

Only a few counts were recorded for this clone. J is TRBJ2-7 and V is TRBV12-5, with D perhaps TRBD1 (6 bases). This CDR3 has 11 amino acids. In germline, CDR1 is LGHNT, CDR2 FRNRAP. The germline V and J ends were trimmed by 6 bases and 5 bases, with 8 bases remaining between them. CDR3 protein: CASGQGHEQYF. The CDR3 nucleotides are TGTGCTAGTGGACAGGGCCACGAGCAGTACTTC.

This clone has only a few counts. This chain connects TRBV6-1 to TRBJ1-1; D call uncertain. The CDR3 length is 14 residues. Trimming pared 2 bases from V and 1 base from J, leaving 8 bases between. Germline-derived CDR1 and CDR2 are MNHNS and SASEGT. CDR3 loop: CASSESEGNTEAFF. In DNA, the CDR3 is TGTGCCAGCAGTGAATCTGAGGGGAACACTGAAGCTTTCTTT.

V is TRBV11-2 and J is TRBJ1-6; D is unresolved. The CDR3 spans 17 residues. Looked up from germline, CDR1 is SGHAT and CDR2 is FQNNGV. V lost 1 base and J 3 bases, leaving 13 bases between the germline ends. Here the CDR3 reads CASSLVSRLGYNSPLHF. The CDR3 DNA reads as TGTGCCAGCAGCTTAGTATCACGGCTAGGCTATAATTCACCCCTCCACTTT.

The chain employs TRBV6-5 and TRBJ1-2; D possibly corresponds to TRBD1 (5 bases). Trimming stripped 5 bases from V and 8 bases from J, with 12 bases between. Germline CDR1 reads MNHEY; CDR2 reads SVGAGI. The CDR3 runs 12 residues. The CDR3 loop is CASSQGSGGYTF. The DNA for the CDR3 is TGTGCCAGCAGTCAGGGCTCCGGAGGCTACACCTTC.

V usage is TRBV11-3 and J usage is TRBJ2-5; 7 bases map to TRBD1. V trimming: 5 bases; J trimming: 4 bases; junction bases outside the gene matches: 4. The CDR3 is made up of 13 amino acids. Germline V gives CDR1 SGHNT, CDR2 YENEEA. CDR3 in amino acids: CASSRGPGETQYF. In nucleotides, the CDR3 is TGTGCCAGCAGCAGGGGGCCGGGAGAGACCCAGTACTTC.

The V and J genes are TRBV4-2 and TRBJ2-3, with TRBD2 matching 8 bases. Germline CDR1 and CDR2: LGHNA and YNFKEQ. V lost 7 bases, J lost 2 bases, and 14 bases stayed unmatched. The CDR3 has 17 amino acids. CDR3 nucleotides: TGTGCCAGCAAGAGATCGAGTAGCGGGGACCCCACAGATACGCAGTATTTT. It translates to CASKRSSSGDPTDTQYF.

V usage is TRBV9 and J usage is TRBJ2-1, with 8 bases that match TRBD2. This CDR3 spans 15 amino acids. Unmatched junction bases numbered 11, after V lost 3 bases and J lost 9 bases. The germline V gene has CDR1 SGDLS and CDR2 YYNGEE. The CDR3 region is CASSAGSGGPGEQFF. Written as DNA, the CDR3 is TGTGCCAGCAGCGCCGGATCGGGGGGGCCTGGTGAGCAGTTCTTC.

This chain joins TRBV7-2 and TRBJ2-3, with 14 bases lining up with TRBD2. This CDR3 is built from 19 residues. J was trimmed by 0 bases and V by 4 bases; bases with no gene match: 9. Germline CDR1 is SGHTA and CDR2 is FQGNSA. This CDR3 is CASSSTSGGASYSTDTQYF. As DNA, the CDR3 is TGTGCCAGCAGCTCGACTAGCGGGGGGGCGTCATATAGCACAGATACGCAGTATTTT.

V gene TRBV29-1 combines with J gene TRBJ1-2, with D unclear. V lost 0 bases, J lost 0 bases, and 8 bases lay in between. The CDR3 covers 14 residues. Per the germline V gene, CDR1 is SQVTM and CDR2 is ANQGSEA. In DNA form, the CDR3 reads TGCAGCGTTGAAGAAGCACAGACTAACTATGGCTACACCTTC. Encoded protein: CSVEEAQTNYGYTF.